Following are 27 T cell receptor beta chains from one sample sequenced in a study of identical twins listed by TCRdb under 2016. The method behind the library was 5' RACE. TCRdb shows the sequencer as Illumina HiSeq 2000. The raw public reads went through TCRdb reprocessing: fastp at Q25, MiXCR clone calling, in-frame beta chains kept. Merged by CDR3 protein, the rows form single entries marked with the most common genes and DNA. The sample has around 340,000 distinct CDR3 sequences on record, around 9% of them singletons. The ten top clones hold about 8.1% of the sample. Sequencing was carried out using naive T cells sorted from blood. The cell subset or site label, as the study defines it: cells isolated with a human naive T-cell isolation kit. The source of these receptors is a woman between 45 and 65 years old in good health.

This rearrangement joins TRBV12-3 or TRBV12-4 to TRBJ2-2; D is unclear. The V end was cut by 6 bases, the J end by 1 base, with 6 bases between. The CDR3 has 13 amino acids. The CDR3 spells CASRGMNTGELFF. The CDR3 DNA follows: TGTGCCAGCAGGGGGATGAACACCGGGGAGCTGTTTTTT.

The chain uses TRBV19 and TRBJ2-3; no clear D. From germline, CDR1 is LNHDA and CDR2 SQIVND (reference sequence). CDR3 length: 13 residues. The V and J ends lost 3 bases and 2 bases respectively, with 6 bases between them. CDR3 loop: CASSIGYTDTQYF. CDR3 DNA: TGTGCCAGTAGTATCGGGTACACAGATACGCAGTATTTT.

The chain employs TRBV20-1 and TRBJ2-5; 8 bases are a match to TRBD2. Germline V gene sequence: CDR1 DFQATT, CDR2 SNEGSKA (reference sequence). The CDR3 extends over 16 amino acids. V lost 3 bases, J lost 5 bases, and 14 bases stayed unmatched. The CDR3 loop is CSARRSGGPDEETQYF. The DNA of the CDR3 is TGCAGTGCTAGGCGGTCGGGAGGGCCTGACGAGGAGACCCAGTACTTC.

This clonotype showed up just a few times. The chain has TRBV5-1 and TRBJ2-7; 9 nucleotides match TRBD1. Germline values: CDR1 SGHRS, CDR2 YFSETQ. This CDR3 has 15 residues. J gave up 5 bases and V 0 bases, and 6 bases lay outside the gene matches. CDR3 region: CASSLGDRDGNEQYV. CDR3 coding DNA: TGCGCCAGCAGCTTGGGGGACAGGGATGGCAACGAGCAGTACGTC.

The CDR3 region is CASRRHPQETQYF. The CDR3, as DNA: TGTGCCAGCAGGCGACATCCACAAGAGACCCAGTACTTC. J is TRBJ2-5 and V is TRBV6-5, with D unclear. This CDR3 is built from 13 residues. Between the trimmed V and J ends, which lost 6 bases and 2 bases, there was a span of 10 bases. Germline CDR1 reads MNHEY; CDR2 reads SVGAGI.

This clonotype was picked up many times. The rearrangement uses TRBV20-1 and TRBJ2-1, with 9 bases that match TRBD2. Germline CDR1 reads DFQATT; CDR2 reads SNEGSKA (reference sequence). V shed 5 bases, J shed 3 bases, and the junction held 2 bases outside the gene matches. The CDR3 covers 13 residues. CDR3 DNA: TGCAGTGCTCTGACTAGCGGCTACAATGAGCAGTTCTTC. Its translation: CSALTSGYNEQFF.

The chain uses TRBV29-1 and TRBJ2-2, with 7 bases matching TRBD1. This CDR3 is built from 13 residues. Germline assignment: CDR1 SQVTM and CDR2 ANQGSEA. The junction had 5 bases not matched to a gene; V was cut back by 6 bases and J by 4 bases. The CDR3 protein is CSVGTAGTGELFF. As DNA, the CDR3 is TGCAGCGTAGGGACAGCTGGCACCGGGGAGCTGTTTTTT.

This clonotype was seen more than once but under ten times. One end of the junction does not line up with germline, which may come from a read error. The V gene is TRBV6-2 or TRBV6-3, the J gene TRBJ2-2; 9 bases align to TRBD2. The CDR3 has 17 amino acids. Germline V gene data show CDR1 as MNHEY and CDR2 as SVGEGT. The CDR3 bases are TGTGCCAGCAGCTACTCCAGACTAGCGGCGAACACCGGGGAGCTGTTTTTT. Amino acid sequence: CASSYSRLAANTGELFF.

There are many counts of this clonotype. The rearrangement links TRBV20-1 to TRBJ2-4; 10 bases map to TRBD1. This CDR3 has 12 residues. The trim removed 5 bases at V and 7 bases at J, leaving 2 bases unmatched. From germline, CDR1 is DFQATT and CDR2 SNEGSKA (reference sequence). The CDR3: CSARGQGNIQYF. For the CDR3, the DNA is TGCAGTGCTCGGGGACAGGGGAACATTCAGTACTTC.

This clonotype was found a few times. The CDR3 loop reads CSAGRDGYEQYV. CDR3 bases: TGCAGTGCAGGGCGGGACGGCTACGAGCAGTACGTC. V usage is TRBV20-1 and J usage is TRBJ2-7; tentatively, D is TRBD2 (6 bases). Germline CDR1 is DFQATT and CDR2 is SNEGSKA (reference sequence). Trimming stripped 6 bases from V and 3 bases from J, with 12 bases between. The CDR3 sequence is 12 residues long.

This clonotype occurred a few times. This chain joins TRBV7-9 and TRBJ2-7; 9 bases align to TRBD1. J was trimmed by 0 bases and V by 3 bases; bases with no gene match: 3. Germline V gene lookup returns CDR1 SEHNR and CDR2 FQNEAQ (reference sequence). The CDR3 is made up of 15 amino acids. CDR3 coding DNA: TGTGCCAGCAGCTTGCACAGGGGGCCCTCCTACGAGCAGTACTTC. It encodes CASSLHRGPSYEQYF.

The chain employs TRBV20-1 and TRBJ2-1, with D possibly TRBD1 on 6 matching bases. Germline V gene lookup returns CDR1 DFQATT and CDR2 SNEGSKA (reference sequence). This CDR3 region has 15 residues. V was trimmed by 4 bases and J by 4 bases, leaving 17 bases between them. The CDR3 DNA follows: TGCAGTGCTAAGTCCCGAGGGGGAAGTTACAATGAGCAGTTCTTC. Translation gives CSAKSRGGSYNEQFF.

This clonotype has only a few counts. V gene TRBV12-3 or TRBV12-4 combines with J gene TRBJ2-2, with D tentatively TRBD2 (6 bases). Trimming left V 6 bases short and J 5 bases short, with 10 bases between. The CDR3 consists of 13 residues. The CDR3 DNA is TGTGCCAGCAGGGGGGGAAGGACCGGGGAGCTGTTTTTT. This codes for CASRGGRTGELFF.

This clonotype was counted ten times or more. The chain joins TRBV12-3 or TRBV12-4 to TRBJ2-2; tentative D call: TRBD2 (5 bases). The length of the CDR3 is 16 residues. Trimming left V 3 bases short and J 4 bases short, with 15 bases between. The chain's CDR3 is CASSLEMPLATGELFF. The CDR3 nucleotides are TGTGCCAGCAGTTTGGAGATGCCCCTAGCCACCGGGGAGCTGTTTTTT.

This chain connects TRBV19 to TRBJ1-1; the D gene is possibly TRBD1 (5 bases). Germline lookup yields CDR1 LNHDA and CDR2 SQIVND (reference sequence). The V gene lost 8 bases and the J gene lost 6 bases, with 22 bases spanning the gap. The CDR3 spans 15 residues. CDR3 protein: CASAPRGATGAEAFF. The CDR3 DNA is TGTGCCAGTGCCCCCCGAGGGGCTACCGGCGCTGAAGCTTTCTTT.

There are a few counts of this clonotype. V gene TRBV12-3 or TRBV12-4 combines with J gene TRBJ1-6; 7 bases align to TRBD1. CDR3 size: 15 residues. The junction had 8 bases not matched to a gene; V was cut back by 2 bases and J by 10 bases. This CDR3 is CASSLKAGGGSPLHF. CDR3 nucleotide sequence: TGTGCCAGCAGTTTAAAAGCAGGGGGTGGATCACCCCTCCACTTT.

The chain has TRBV6-6 and TRBJ2-5; 8 positions match TRBD1. The CDR3 spans 15 residues. With V trimmed by 5 bases and J by 5 bases, 10 bases remained unmatched. From germline, CDR1 is MNHNY and CDR2 SVGAGI (reference sequence). Here the CDR3 reads CASSTLGTGGETQYF. DNA for the CDR3: TGTGCCAGCAGTACCCTGGGGACAGGAGGGGAGACCCAGTACTTC.

The V call is TRBV5-1, the J call TRBJ2-7; 8 nucleotides match TRBD2. This CDR3 has 15 residues. Germline-derived CDR1 and CDR2 are SGHRS and YFSETQ. The ends lost 0 bases at V and 3 bases at J; junction bases unmatched: 5. The CDR3 here is CASSLVLAGGYEQYF. In DNA form, the CDR3 reads TGCGCCAGCAGCTTGGTCCTCGCGGGAGGCTACGAGCAGTACTTC.

There are many counts of this clonotype. V usage is TRBV6-1 and J usage is TRBJ1-1; D gene uncertain. The ends were cut back, 4 bases at V and 4 bases at J, with 13 bases in the middle. Germline loops: CDR1 MNHNS, CDR2 SASEGT. CDR3 length: 14 residues. The CDR3 loop is CASSATGLGTEAFF. The CDR3 DNA reads as TGTGCCAGCAGTGCTACCGGGCTGGGCACTGAAGCTTTCTTT.

In its sample, this clonotype was seen many times. This chain links TRBV7-2 with TRBJ2-7, with D maybe TRBD1 (6 bases). Germline-derived CDR1 and CDR2 are SGHTA and FQGNSA. CDR3 length: 13 residues. Trimming shortened V by 6 bases and J by 1 base, and 10 bases separated the two germline ends. CDR3 sequence: CASRPGQSYEQYF. DNA of the CDR3: TGTGCCAGCAGGCCAGGACAGTCCTACGAGCAGTACTTC.

This chain connects TRBV7-2 to TRBJ2-1; TRBD1 matches 9 bases. Losses at the gene ends were 5 bases for V and 7 bases for J; bases not matched to a gene: 9. The CDR3 contains 15 residues. Germline loops: CDR1 SGHTA, CDR2 FQGNSA. The CDR3 DNA reads as TGTGCCAGCAGCATTGGACAGGGGAGGGTTAATGAGCAGTTCTTC. Its protein product is CASSIGQGRVNEQFF.

The rearrangement uses TRBV12-5 and TRBJ2-2, with 10 bases aligning to TRBD2. CDR3 size: 15 residues. J lost 8 bases, V lost 4 bases, and 7 bases had no gene match. CDR1 is LGHNT and CDR2 is FRNRAP in the germline V gene. The CDR3 reads CASGSVAGGFGELFF. The CDR3, as DNA: TGTGCTAGTGGTTCCGTAGCGGGAGGTTTTGGGGAGCTGTTTTTT.

This clonotype has a handful of counts. The rearrangement joins TRBV5-1 to TRBJ1-2; 7 nucleotides line up with TRBD1. CDR3 length equals 19 residues. Germline lookup yields CDR1 SGHRS and CDR2 YFSETQ. Trimming at V came to 0 bases and at J to 1 base, leaving 15 bases not matched to a gene. CDR3 protein: CASSLDPQGIRIHNYGYTF. Here the CDR3 DNA reads TGCGCCAGCAGCTTGGATCCACAGGGGATCAGGATTCATAACTATGGCTACACCTTC.

In its sample, this clonotype was seen a few times. The V and J genes are TRBV12-3 or TRBV12-4 and TRBJ2-2; either TRBD1 or TRBD2 may fit D (5 bases each). This CDR3 comprises 13 residues. V dropped 4 bases and J dropped 6 bases, with 9 bases sitting between them. The CDR3 nucleotides are TGTGCCAGCAGTTCATGGGGACCCGGGGAGCTGTTTTTT. This gives the protein CASSSWGPGELFF.

The V gene is TRBV6-5, the J gene TRBJ2-1; TRBD2 matches 7 bases. Germline loops: CDR1 MNHEY, CDR2 SVGAGI. The CDR3 is 17 amino acids. J lost 2 bases, V lost 4 bases, and 11 bases had no gene match. The CDR3 region is CASSSRTSAATYNEQFF. The CDR3 nucleotides are TGTGCCAGCAGTTCCCGAACTAGCGCTGCAACCTACAATGAGCAGTTCTTC.

This clonotype has a handful of counts. The gene calls are TRBV27 and TRBJ1-6; D is possibly TRBD1 (6 bases). Germline lookup yields CDR1 MNHEY and CDR2 SMNVEV (reference sequence). The CDR3 extends over 15 amino acids. V was trimmed by 7 bases and J by 4 bases, leaving 14 bases between them. The CDR3 DNA is TGTGCCAGCACTCCCGGACAGTCTTATAATTCACCCCTCCACTTT. It yields the protein CASTPGQSYNSPLHF.

This clonotype was picked up a small number of times. The chain has TRBV20-1 and TRBJ2-1; TRBD2 matches 13 bases. CDR1 and CDR2 (germline): DFQATT, SNEGSKA (reference sequence). The CDR3 runs 15 residues. With V trimmed by 3 bases and J by 6 bases, 5 bases remained unmatched. The CDR3 here is CSASLGLAGVNEQFF. The CDR3 region has the DNA TGCAGTGCTAGCCTAGGACTAGCGGGAGTCAATGAGCAGTTCTTC.